This paragraph covers one T cell receptor beta chain sequence. Sequenced by immunoSEQ multiplex PCR; TCRdb stores in-frame clones only, minus some. The sample has some 3,400 clones, more than 85% seen once. The source of the sample is a study of OX40 agonist ivuxolimab in advanced cancers. Trimming removed 5 bases from V and 5 bases from J; junction bases left unmatched: 6. Per germline, CDR1 MNHEY and CDR2 SMNVEV (reference sequence). This CDR3 has 13 amino acids. The source is an adult with an advanced solid tumor such as melanoma, head and neck, liver or kidney cancer. The starting material was CD4+ or CD8+ T cells sorted from blood, obtained in a trial of the OX40 agonist ivuxolimab. This sequence joins TRBV27 and TRBJ2-7, with 7 bases lining up with TRBD1. This CDR3 reads CASSVQGKDEQYF. In DNA, the CDR3 is TGTGCCAGCAGTGTACAGGGGAAGGACGAGCAGTACTTC.